Listed below are T cell receptor beta chains from one sample, sequenced in a study of blood T cells in healthy people across ages. TCRdb reprocessed the 5' RACE reads with MiXCR, giving one entry per CDR3 protein. Counted here are roughly 700,000 distinct CDR3 sequences, around 48% occurring once; the ten biggest clones make up about a third. Source material: blood. The receptors here all came from an older woman in good health. Each CDR3 is given with its conserved first and last residue. The D gene is left open where the match is weak. Size tells how often a clone was seen (once, few, many) or the class of an expanded clone, and some rows leave it out.

clone size: few; V gene: TRBV27; J gene: TRBJ1-1; D gene: .; CDR3 protein: CASSPANTEAFF; CDR3 DNA: TGTGCCAGCAGCCCGGCGAACACTGAAGCTTTCTTT
clone size: .; V gene: TRBV7-3; J gene: TRBJ2-1; D gene: .; CDR3 protein: CASSLIHGPYNEQFF; CDR3 DNA: TGTGCCAGCAGCTTAATACACGGACCTTACAATGAGCAGTTCTTC
clone size: few; V gene: TRBV25-1; J gene: TRBJ2-1; D gene: .; CDR3 protein: CASSEIGRSSYNEQFF; CDR3 DNA: TGTGCCAGCAGTGAGATTGGACGCTCCTCCTACAATGAGCAGTTCTTC
clone size: .; V gene: TRBV7-2; J gene: TRBJ2-1; D gene: .; CDR3 protein: CASKRRVGGAGEQFF; CDR3 DNA: TGTGCCAGCAAGAGGAGGGTCGGGGGAGCCGGGGAGCAGTTCTTC
clone size: .; V gene: TRBV5-1; J gene: TRBJ2-1; D gene: TRBD2; CDR3 protein: CASSLTTSGTNEQFF; CDR3 DNA: TGCGCCAGCAGCTTGACGACTAGCGGGACCAATGAGCAGTTCTTC
clone size: .; V gene: TRBV5-1; J gene: TRBJ1-1; D gene: .; CDR3 protein: CASSLGGKGTEAFF; CDR3 DNA: TGCGCCAGCAGCTTGGGTGGGAAAGGCACTGAAGCTTTCTTT
clone size: .; V gene: TRBV5-1; J gene: TRBJ2-5; D gene: .; CDR3 protein: CASGLGLGSETQYF; CDR3 DNA: TGCGCCAGCGGCTTAGGCCTGGGGTCGGAGACCCAGTACTTC
clone size: .; V gene: TRBV5-1; J gene: TRBJ2-7; D gene: TRBD2; CDR3 protein: CASAGTSGYEQYF; CDR3 DNA: TGCGCCAGCGCCGGGACTAGCGGCTACGAGCAGTACTTC
clone size: .; V gene: TRBV29-1; J gene: TRBJ2-3; D gene: .; CDR3 protein: CSVEDDNRATDTQYF; CDR3 DNA: TGCAGCGTTGAAGACGACAACAGGGCCACAGATACGCAGTATTTT
clone size: once; V gene: TRBV28; J gene: TRBJ2-1; D gene: .; CDR3 protein: CASSLSAGTGTYEQFF; CDR3 DNA: TGTGCCAGCAGTTTATCGGCCGGGACGGGCACCTACGAGCAGTTCTTC
clone size: once; V gene: TRBV9; J gene: TRBJ2-1; D gene: .; CDR3 protein: CASSVVGRGDEQFF; CDR3 DNA: TGTGCCAGCAGCGTAGTTGGGAGAGGGGATGAGCAGTTCTTC
clone size: .; V gene: TRBV4-2; J gene: TRBJ2-6; D gene: TRBD2; CDR3 protein: CASSQELAGSGANVLTF; CDR3 DNA: TGTGCCAGCAGCCAAGAACTAGCGGGCTCTGGGGCCAACGTCCTGACTTTC
clone size: few; V gene: TRBV5-1; J gene: TRBJ2-1; D gene: TRBD2; CDR3 protein: CASTTSGSGNEQFF; CDR3 DNA: TGCGCCAGCACGACTAGCGGGAGTGGTAATGAGCAGTTCTTC
clone size: few; V gene: TRBV24-1; J gene: TRBJ2-3; D gene: TRBD2; CDR3 protein: CATRTSGSDTQYF; CDR3 DNA: TGTGCCACCCGGACTAGCGGTTCAGATACGCAGTATTTT
clone size: few; V gene: TRBV9; J gene: TRBJ2-5; D gene: .; CDR3 protein: CASSEAPDVETQYF; CDR3 DNA: TGTGCCAGCAGCGAGGCCCCAGATGTAGAGACCCAGTACTTC
clone size: few; V gene: TRBV7-2; J gene: TRBJ2-4; D gene: TRBD2; CDR3 protein: CASSPPGLRNIQYF; CDR3 DNA: TGTGCCAGCAGTCCGCCGGGACTAAGGAACATTCAGTACTTC
clone size: few; V gene: TRBV20-1; J gene: TRBJ2-3; D gene: TRBD2; CDR3 protein: CSAALLKREIDTQYF; CDR3 DNA: TGCAGTGCTGCCTTGCTCAAGCGGGAGATAGATACGCAGTATTTT
clone size: .; V gene: TRBV4-2; J gene: TRBJ2-3; D gene: TRBD2; CDR3 protein: CASSQGLAEGTDTQYF; CDR3 DNA: TGTGCCAGCAGCCAAGGACTAGCGGAGGGCACAGATACGCAGTATTTT
clone size: .; V gene: TRBV11-3; J gene: TRBJ2-3; D gene: .; CDR3 protein: CASSLGDYITDTQYF; CDR3 DNA: TGTGCCAGCAGCTTAGGCGACTACATTACAGATACGCAGTATTTT
clone size: .; V gene: TRBV2; J gene: TRBJ2-3; D gene: .; CDR3 protein: CASHPGENHADTQYF; CDR3 DNA: TGTGCCAGCCACCCGGGGGAGAATCACGCAGATACGCAGTATTTT
clone size: .; V gene: TRBV6-1; J gene: TRBJ2-3; D gene: TRBD1; CDR3 protein: CVSSPTGAGDTQYF; CDR3 DNA: TGTGTCAGCAGCCCCACAGGGGCCGGAGATACGCAGTATTTT
clone size: .; V gene: TRBV7-9; J gene: TRBJ2-3; D gene: .; CDR3 protein: CASSLAYTTDTQYF; CDR3 DNA: TGTGCCAGCAGCTTAGCTTATACCACAGATACGCAGTATTTT
clone size: .; V gene: TRBV9; J gene: TRBJ2-5; D gene: .; CDR3 protein: CASSVNPQGQETQYF; CDR3 DNA: TGTGCCAGCAGCGTAAATCCACAGGGACAAGAGACCCAGTACTTC
clone size: .; V gene: TRBV5-6; J gene: TRBJ2-3; D gene: .; CDR3 protein: CASSLSQGPDTQYF; CDR3 DNA: TGTGCCAGCAGCTTGTCCCAGGGCCCAGATACGCAGTATTTT
clone size: .; V gene: TRBV27; J gene: TRBJ2-7; D gene: .; CDR3 protein: CASTLGGEGGEQYF; CDR3 DNA: TGTGCCAGCACCCTTGGGGGTGAGGGTGGCGAGCAGTACTTC
clone size: .; V gene: TRBV4-2; J gene: TRBJ1-6; D gene: .; CDR3 protein: CASCGRGNSPLHF; CDR3 DNA: TGTGCCAGCTGCGGCAGGGGTAACTCACCCCTCCACTTT
clone size: few; V gene: TRBV7-3; J gene: TRBJ1-5; D gene: .; CDR3 protein: CASSLRGVPYQPQHF; CDR3 DNA: TGTGCCAGCAGCTTAAGAGGGGTACCCTATCAGCCCCAGCATTTT
clone size: .; V gene: TRBV7-2; J gene: TRBJ2-1; D gene: .; CDR3 protein: CASSSGTSYNEQFF; CDR3 DNA: TGTGCCAGCAGCTCTGGGACCTCCTACAATGAGCAGTTCTTC
clone size: .; V gene: TRBV6-2/TRBV6-3; J gene: TRBJ2-1; D gene: .; CDR3 protein: CASSFTSSSLNEQFF; CDR3 DNA: TGTGCCAGCAGTTTCACTAGCAGCTCCCTCAATGAGCAGTTCTTC
clone size: few; V gene: TRBV7-2; J gene: TRBJ2-4; D gene: .; CDR3 protein: CASSPWEARGIQYF; CDR3 DNA: TGTGCCAGCAGCCCCTGGGAGGCGAGGGGCATTCAGTACTTC
clone size: .; V gene: TRBV29-1; J gene: TRBJ1-2; D gene: .; CDR3 protein: CSVGDIADRYGYTF; CDR3 DNA: TGCAGCGTGGGAGACATCGCGGACCGCTATGGCTACACCTTC
clone size: .; V gene: TRBV10-3; J gene: TRBJ2-3; D gene: TRBD1; CDR3 protein: CAIKGGDRGTDTQYF; CDR3 DNA: TGTGCCATCAAGGGGGGGGACAGGGGGACAGATACGCAGTATTTT
clone size: .; V gene: TRBV27; J gene: TRBJ2-7; D gene: TRBD1; CDR3 protein: CASSFVRGQGTYEQYF; CDR3 DNA: TGTGCCAGCAGTTTCGTTAGGGGACAGGGGACCTACGAGCAGTACTTC
clone size: .; V gene: TRBV18; J gene: TRBJ2-4; D gene: TRBD1; CDR3 protein: CASSSGQEKLYF; CDR3 DNA: TGTGCCAGCTCATCCGGACAGGAGAAGTTGTACTTC
clone size: few; V gene: TRBV6-1; J gene: TRBJ2-7; D gene: .; CDR3 protein: CASLATVTYEQYF; CDR3 DNA: TGTGCCAGCCTAGCTACGGTTACCTACGAGCAGTACTTC
clone size: few; V gene: TRBV4-1; J gene: TRBJ2-7; D gene: TRBD2; CDR3 protein: CASSPKKLAGAYEQYF; CDR3 DNA: TGCGCCAGCAGCCCCAAAAAACTAGCGGGAGCCTACGAGCAGTACTTC
clone size: .; V gene: TRBV24-1; J gene: TRBJ2-5; D gene: TRBD1; CDR3 protein: CATSDPTPGQGQETQYF; CDR3 DNA: TGTGCCACCAGTGATCCCACCCCTGGACAGGGGCAAGAGACCCAGTACTTC
clone size: many; V gene: TRBV4-2; J gene: TRBJ2-7; D gene: .; CDR3 protein: CASSRRPRAHEQYF; CDR3 DNA: TGTGCCAGCAGCCGTCGGCCCAGGGCCCACGAGCAGTACTTC
clone size: .; V gene: TRBV29-1; J gene: TRBJ1-2; D gene: .; CDR3 protein: CSVERPGLGYGYTF; CDR3 DNA: TGCAGCGTTGAACGACCCGGTTTGGGCTATGGCTACACCTTC
clone size: few; V gene: TRBV20-1; J gene: TRBJ1-2; D gene: TRBD1; CDR3 protein: CSARTGDLNYGYTF; CDR3 DNA: TGCAGTGCCCGGACAGGGGATCTTAACTATGGCTACACCTTC
clone size: .; V gene: TRBV7-9; J gene: TRBJ2-1; D gene: .; CDR3 protein: CASSPSERDNEQFF; CDR3 DNA: TGTGCCAGCAGCCCTAGCGAAAGGGACAATGAGCAGTTCTTC
clone size: few; V gene: TRBV7-8; J gene: TRBJ1-5; D gene: .; CDR3 protein: CASQPGYSNQPQHF; CDR3 DNA: TGTGCCAGCCAGCCGGGGTATAGCAATCAGCCCCAGCATTTT
clone size: .; V gene: TRBV19; J gene: TRBJ2-1; D gene: .; CDR3 protein: CASTPTGNEYNEQFF; CDR3 DNA: TGTGCCAGTACCCCGACGGGGAATGAGTACAATGAGCAGTTCTTC
clone size: .; V gene: TRBV7-2; J gene: TRBJ2-7; D gene: .; CDR3 protein: CASSVSRDLSYEQYF; CDR3 DNA: TGTGCCAGCAGCGTTAGCCGGGACCTCTCCTACGAGCAGTACTTC
clone size: .; V gene: TRBV4-3; J gene: TRBJ2-7; D gene: .; CDR3 protein: CASSQVVSYEQYF; CDR3 DNA: TGCGCCAGCAGCCAAGTGGTATCTTACGAGCAGTACTTC
clone size: few; V gene: TRBV7-2; J gene: TRBJ2-5; D gene: .; CDR3 protein: CASSLVKETQYF; CDR3 DNA: TGTGCCAGCAGCTTAGTTAAGGAGACCCAGTACTTC
clone size: .; V gene: TRBV7-9; J gene: TRBJ2-1; D gene: TRBD1; CDR3 protein: CASSSDRAPYNEQFF; CDR3 DNA: TGTGCCAGCAGCTCCGACAGGGCTCCCTACAATGAGCAGTTCTTC
clone size: .; V gene: TRBV7-2; J gene: TRBJ2-7; D gene: .; CDR3 protein: CASSSNWGEQYF; CDR3 DNA: TGTGCCAGCAGCTCTAATTGGGGCGAGCAGTACTTC
clone size: .; V gene: TRBV28; J gene: TRBJ2-6; D gene: .; CDR3 protein: CASRNSRGAWANVLTF; CDR3 DNA: TGTGCCAGCAGAAACAGTCGAGGGGCCTGGGCCAACGTCCTGACTTTC
clone size: .; V gene: TRBV7-2; J gene: TRBJ2-7; D gene: .; CDR3 protein: CASSLTPIEGEQYF; CDR3 DNA: TGTGCCAGCAGCTTAACCCCCATAGAGGGCGAGCAGTACTTC
clone size: .; V gene: TRBV27; J gene: TRBJ1-5; D gene: .; CDR3 protein: CATGGSQPQHF; CDR3 DNA: TGTGCCACCGGTGGTAGTCAGCCCCAGCATTTT
clone size: .; V gene: TRBV29-1; J gene: TRBJ1-1; D gene: .; CDR3 protein: CSVGRQRTEAFF; CDR3 DNA: TGCAGCGTAGGAAGACAGCGCACTGAAGCTTTCTTT
clone size: few; V gene: TRBV2; J gene: TRBJ2-3; D gene: .; CDR3 protein: CASSEEGSGDTQYF; CDR3 DNA: TGTGCCAGCAGTGAAGAGGGAAGCGGAGATACGCAGTATTTT
clone size: once; V gene: TRBV28; J gene: TRBJ2-7; D gene: TRBD2; CDR3 protein: CASMGLAGSYEQYF; CDR3 DNA: TGTGCCAGCATGGGACTAGCGGGCTCCTACGAGCAGTACTTC
clone size: few; V gene: TRBV29-1; J gene: TRBJ1-2; D gene: .; CDR3 protein: CSTGGADGYTF; CDR3 DNA: TGCAGCACCGGGGGGGCAGATGGCTACACCTTC
clone size: few; V gene: TRBV20-1; J gene: TRBJ2-5; D gene: TRBD1; CDR3 protein: CSAREGTDPKTQYF; CDR3 DNA: TGCAGTGCTAGAGAGGGGACAGACCCCAAGACCCAGTACTTC
clone size: .; V gene: TRBV6-1; J gene: TRBJ1-2; D gene: .; CDR3 protein: CASQVVGAGDGYTF; CDR3 DNA: TGTGCCAGCCAGGTGGTAGGCGCGGGGGATGGCTACACCTTC
clone size: .; V gene: TRBV12-3/TRBV12-4; J gene: TRBJ1-2; D gene: .; CDR3 protein: CASSLMGGAGGYTF; CDR3 DNA: TGTGCCAGCTCTCTTATGGGGGGGGCAGGGGGCTACACCTTC
clone size: .; V gene: TRBV5-1; J gene: TRBJ1-1; D gene: TRBD1; CDR3 protein: CASSPDRAGVGAFF; CDR3 DNA: TGCGCCAGCAGCCCTGACAGGGCGGGAGTAGGAGCTTTCTTT
clone size: few; V gene: TRBV2; J gene: TRBJ2-7; D gene: .; CDR3 protein: CASSVRGPPNYEQYF; CDR3 DNA: TGTGCCAGCAGTGTAAGGGGACCCCCCAACTACGAGCAGTACTTC